This T cell receptor beta chain was sequenced during a study of cytomegalovirus exposure and HLA in healthy donors. Study findings and constraints: Highly shared sequence variants in one cluster were likely a sequencing artifact. Accurate HLA-A and HLA-B prediction from TCR beta sequences was reported for most subjects.

Germline CDR1 is MNHEY and CDR2 is SVGAGI. V shed 2 bases, J shed 5 bases, and the junction held 9 bases outside the gene matches. The CDR3 runs 16 residues. The PCR used 60 Vbeta and 13 Jbeta primers. This table comes from immunoSEQ multiplex PCR, and its TCRdb copy is limited to in-frame clones, with some not included. Seen here are about 150,000 clones, about 82% observed once, and the top ten hold more than 3%. Regarding this clone: Its matching antigen is unknown.

This clonotype was sampled from a male donor in good health and CMV-seronegative. The chain carries TRBV6-5 and TRBJ1-5; 7 positions match TRBD1. The specimen was PBMCs. The CDR3, as DNA: TGTGCCAGCAGTTACCCCGGGACAGAAATGGATCAGCCCCAGCATTTT. This translates into CASSYPGTEMDQPQHF.